A single sample is the source of the 22 T cell receptor beta chains below, sequenced in a study of blood T cell repertoires in COVID-19. Sequencing used immunoSEQ multiplex PCR; TCRdb keeps in-frame clones, though not all of them. The sample yields under 200,000 clones, roughly 86% seen once. Sequencing was carried out using peripheral blood. The receptors come from a man in his fifties or sixties with active or convalescent COVID-19.

J is TRBJ1-1 and V is TRBV19; 11 bases are a match to TRBD1. The germline V gene encodes CDR1 LNHDA and CDR2 SQIVND (reference sequence). V was pared by 6 bases and J by 5 bases, with 5 bases of the junction left unmatched. This CDR3 region has 14 residues. CDR3 sequence (DNA): TGTGCCAGTAGCCTGGGACAGGGGGGGACTGAAGCTTTCTTT. It is translated as CASSLGQGGTEAFF.

Ten or more counts support this clone. V is TRBV30 and J is TRBJ2-7; 7 bases are shared with TRBD1. In germline, CDR1 is GTSNPN, CDR2 SVGIG (reference sequence). After removal of 2 bases from V and 2 bases from J, the junction contained 9 bases not matched to a gene. The CDR3 contains 15 residues. The CDR3 DNA is TGTGCCTGGAGTTCTAGAACGGACAGGCCCTACGAGCAGTACTTC. It is translated as CAWSSRTDRPYEQYF.

V usage is TRBV19 and J usage is TRBJ1-2; D perhaps matches TRBD1 (6 bases). The germline V gene encodes CDR1 LNHDA and CDR2 SQIVND (reference sequence). There are 14 residues in the CDR3. The V and J ends lost 6 bases and 4 bases respectively, with 15 bases between them. Written as DNA, the CDR3 is TGTGCCAGTAGCAGTGGGGGGGGCGGCTATGGCTACACCTTC. Translated, it gives CASSSGGGGYGYTF.

The rearrangement links TRBV7-2 to TRBJ2-1; 8 bases align to TRBD2. With 5 bases clipped from V and 9 bases from J, the junction kept 9 bases outside the gene matches. The CDR3 is 14 amino acids. CDR1 SGHTA and CDR2 FQGNSA come from the germline V gene. DNA of the CDR3: TGTGCCAGCAGCCCAGCGGGGGACCATCGTGAGCAGTTCTTC. Translating it yields CASSPAGDHREQFF.

This clone showed up just once. The CDR3 region is CASSIRVYSQINYGYTF. CDR3 coding DNA: TGTGCCAGTAGTATTCGAGTCTACAGTCAAATTAACTATGGCTACACCTTC. The V gene is TRBV19, the J gene TRBJ1-2; D is undetermined. Germline CDR1 LNHDA, CDR2 SQIVND (reference sequence). Between the trimmed V and J ends, which lost 3 bases and 1 base, there was a span of 18 bases. The CDR3 covers 17 residues.

The chain has TRBV28 and TRBJ1-5, with TRBD1 as a possible D gene (6 bases). This CDR3 contains 12 residues. V was trimmed by 7 bases and J by 4 bases, leaving 8 bases between them. The V gene's germline CDR1 is MDHEN and CDR2 SYDVKM. CDR3: CASTQGNQPQHF. In DNA form, the CDR3 reads TGTGCCAGCACACAGGGAAATCAGCCCCAGCATTTT.

The chain combines TRBV3-1 (or the pseudogene TRBV3-2) with TRBJ1-4; D is ambiguous. The CDR3 length is 13 residues. Germline CDR1 is LGHDT and CDR2 is YNNKEL (reference sequence). V was clipped by 4 bases and J by 8 bases, with 11 bases between them. The CDR3 nucleotides are TGTGCCAGCAGCCCTGGCTCCAAGGAAAAACTGTTTTTT. Protein: CASSPGSKEKLFF.

This sequence joins TRBV5-8 and TRBJ1-3; D unclear. V lost 0 bases, J lost 2 bases, and 9 bases lay in between. This CDR3 spans 15 amino acids. Germline V gene sequence: CDR1 SGHTS, CDR2 YDEGEE. CDR3 loop: CASSLGGATGNTIYF. CDR3 coding DNA: TGTGCCAGCAGCTTGGGGGGAGCTACTGGAAACACCATATATTTT.

CDR3 DNA sequence: TGTGCCAGCAGCTTAACGCCGGGGGGGACAATACTCCCGGATACGCAGTATTTT. Translation gives CASSLTPGGTILPDTQYF. The chain combines TRBV7-3 with TRBJ2-3; TRBD2 matches 8 bases. Germline V gene sequence: CDR1 SGHTA, CDR2 FQGTGA. The CDR3 is 18 residues long. Germline trimming cut 0 bases from V and 6 bases from J; bases unmatched to any gene: 14.

This sequence joins TRBV11-2 and TRBJ1-1, with TRBD1 matching over 8 bases. The CDR3 consists of 14 residues. With 4 bases clipped from V and 0 bases from J, the junction kept 1 base outside the gene matches. Germline CDR1 is SGHAT and CDR2 is FQNNGV. CDR3 loop: CASSWGQVNTEAFF. In DNA form, the CDR3 reads TGTGCCAGCAGCTGGGGACAGGTGAACACTGAAGCTTTCTTT.

The chain has TRBV7-3 and TRBJ2-1; D unclear. CDR1 is SGHTA, CDR2 FQGTGA, per germline. This CDR3 has 18 residues. V dropped 2 bases and J dropped 3 bases, with 20 bases sitting between them. The CDR3, as DNA: TGTGCCAGCAGCTTAGGTTTCAGAATCGCCTCTGTCTACAATGAGCAGTTCTTC. Translated, it gives CASSLGFRIASVYNEQFF.

This sequence joins TRBV2 and TRBJ2-5; TRBD2 agrees at 12 bases. The germline V gene has CDR1 SNHLY and CDR2 FYNNEI. Trimming at V came to 6 bases and at J to 4 bases, leaving 6 bases not matched to a gene. The CDR3 sequence is 15 residues long. The chain's CDR3 is CASRAKTSGRETQYF. As DNA, the CDR3 is TGTGCCAGCAGGGCAAAGACTAGCGGGAGAGAGACCCAGTACTTC.

The CDR3 protein is CASSQGQSSYEQYF. Here the CDR3 DNA reads TGCGCCAGCAGCCAGGGACAAAGCTCCTACGAGCAGTACTTC. This chain joins TRBV5-1 and TRBJ2-7; a possible D gene is TRBD1 (6 bases). The CDR3 consists of 14 residues. The germline CDR1 and CDR2 sequences are SGHRS and YFSETQ. V lost 4 bases and J 0 bases, leaving 11 bases between the germline ends.

This clone was picked up one time. The chain couples TRBV6-6 to TRBJ1-2, with D perhaps matching TRBD1 (5 bases). Germline V CDR1 and CDR2: MNHNY, SVGAGI (reference sequence). The V end was cut by 6 bases, the J end by 4 bases, with 12 bases between. This CDR3 has 13 residues. The CDR3 sequence: CASSQRGRYGYTF. The CDR3, as DNA: TGTGCCAGCAGCCAAAGGGGCCGCTATGGCTACACCTTC.

This chain uses TRBV21-1 with TRBJ1-1. TRBV21-1 is given as a pseudogene. There are 18 residues in the CDR3. The CDR3 spells CASSKRGGERNNMPEAFF. DNA for the CDR3: TGTGCCAGCAGCAAAAGAGGAGGGGAGCGAAACAATATGCCTGAAGCTTTCTTT.

The rearrangement joins TRBV10-3 to TRBJ1-1; 7 nucleotides agree with TRBD1. Germline V gene lookup returns CDR1 ENHRY and CDR2 SYGVKD. CDR3 length equals 16 residues. The V segment lost 4 bases and the J segment 2 bases; nucleotides outside the gene matches: 10. For the CDR3, the DNA is TGTGCCATCAGTGTCGGCCCGACAGGGATAAACACTGAAGCTTTCTTT. This sequence encodes CAISVGPTGINTEAFF.

This chain connects TRBV7-9 to TRBJ1-2; no clear D gene. Germline assignment: CDR1 SEHNR and CDR2 FQNEAQ (reference sequence). The CDR3 has 15 residues. The ends were cut back, 4 bases at V and 8 bases at J, with 20 bases in the middle. Here the CDR3 DNA reads TGTGCCAGCAGCTCCTCGACGGTACTATCGGGGGGCTACACCTTC. This gives the protein CASSSSTVLSGGYTF.

The V and J genes are TRBV9 and TRBJ2-5; 8 positions match TRBD2. Trimming cost V 1 base and J 3 bases; bases outside gene matches: 5. Germline CDR1 SGDLS, CDR2 YYNGEE. The CDR3 runs 15 residues. CDR3 sequence reads: CASSVFVGGEETQYF. In nucleotides, the CDR3 is TGTGCCAGCAGCGTATTTGTCGGGGGGGAAGAGACCCAGTACTTC.

The chain is built from TRBV6-5 and TRBJ1-5, with 7 bases identical to TRBD1. The germline CDR1 and CDR2 sequences are MNHEY and SVGAGI. The J segment lost 3 bases and the V segment lost 6 bases, leaving 5 bases of the junction unmatched. The CDR3 consists of 14 residues. CDR3 DNA sequence: TGTGCCAGCAGCGAGACAGGGATCAATCAGCCCCAGCATTTT. This encodes CASSETGINQPQHF.

CDR3 sequence reads: CASRYGQSGTEAFF. The CDR3 DNA is TGTGCCAGTAGGTATGGACAGTCTGGCACTGAAGCTTTCTTT. V is TRBV19 and J is TRBJ1-1; possibly TRBD1 for D (6 bases). Germline V CDR1 and CDR2: LNHDA, SQIVND (reference sequence). The ends were cut back, 6 bases at V and 4 bases at J, with 15 bases in the middle. The CDR3 length is 14 residues.

The gene calls are TRBV4-3 and TRBJ2-7, with no clear D. Germline CDR1 is LGHNA and CDR2 is YSLEER. V was pared by 3 bases and J by 5 bases, with 11 bases between. The CDR3 is 13 residues long. The CDR3 DNA sequence: TGCGCCAGCAGCCACTCTGGTAGTGACGAGCAGTACTTC. Its translation is CASSHSGSDEQYF.

The CDR3 sequence: CASSLSRDSYEQYF. The CDR3 DNA follows: TGTGCCAGCAGCTTGAGCCGGGACAGCTACGAGCAGTACTTC. The chain links TRBV7-2 to TRBJ2-7; 7 bases line up with TRBD1. The CDR3 runs 14 residues. Per the germline V gene, CDR1 is SGHTA and CDR2 is FQGNSA. The J segment lost 3 bases and the V segment lost 3 bases, leaving 5 bases of the junction unmatched.